This TCR beta chain came from a study of breast tumors, draining lymph nodes, adjacent tissues. General study findings and limits: Luminal-like breast cancer showed significantly greater tumor-nontumor repertoire similarity than basal-like breast cancer did.

Of note for this clonotype: Antigen unknown.

TCRdb processed the multiplex PCR reads anew with MiXCR; each CDR3 protein has one entry. This sample has about 35,000 distinct CDR3 sequences, with 36% found just once. The CDR3 sequence is 16 residues long. Per the germline V gene, CDR1 is LNHDA and CDR2 is SQIVND (reference sequence). V dropped 1 base and J dropped 0 bases, with 10 bases sitting between them. This TCR was sampled from a female donor with breast cancer. Some clones in this sample may be carry-over from other donors' samples. Source material: breast tumor tissue. This rearrangement joins TRBV19 to TRBJ2-1; no clear D gene. CDR3 in amino acids: CASSIVGQSSYNEQFF. The CDR3 region has the DNA TGTGCCAGTAGTATAGTAGGGCAGAGCTCCTACAATGAGCAGTTCTTC.